These 31 T cell receptor beta chains originate from one sample sequenced in a study of T cell repertoires in cytomegalovirus infection. These receptors lack a known antigen. One entry per CDR3 protein results from TCRdb running MiXCR on the reads. The repertoire holds 830,000 or so distinct CDR3 sequences, with about 31% as singletons. The specimen was cultured CD8+ T cells from PBMCs, collected from culture after CMV antigen stimulation. The receptors stem from a human donor in good health (CMV status not recorded). Some clones in this sample may be carry-over from other donors' samples.

This clonotype was observed many times. The chain employs TRBV7-2 and TRBJ1-5, with D possibly being TRBD1 (6 bases). The CDR3 covers 16 residues. The V gene's germline CDR1 is SGHTA and CDR2 FQGNSA. Trimming took off 5 bases at V and 1 base at J, with 15 bases between the two ends. CDR3 in amino acids: CASSPSTGSSNQPQHF. In DNA form, the CDR3 reads TGTGCCAGCAGCCCTTCCACAGGGAGCAGCAATCAGCCCCAGCATTTT.

The chain uses TRBV27 and TRBJ2-1, with D possibly being TRBD1 or TRBD2 (6 bases each). Germline CDR1 MNHEY, CDR2 SMNVEV (reference sequence). The V end lost 6 bases, the J end lost 7 bases, and 10 bases lay between the germline ends. The CDR3 has 12 amino acids. The CDR3 DNA reads TGTGCCAGCAGGGGGGGCCAGAATGAGCAGTTCTTC. This codes for CASRGGQNEQFF.

This clonotype has ten or more counts. The chain is built from TRBV7-2 and TRBJ2-7, with 12 bases fitting TRBD1. The CDR3 sequence is 18 residues long. Unmatched junction bases numbered 15, after V lost 4 bases and J lost 5 bases. CDR1 and CDR2 from the germline V gene are SGHTA and FQGNSA. The DNA of the CDR3 is TGTGCCAGCAGCTCGGACGGCCCCGGGGACAGGGGGCACCACGAGCAGTACGTC. This codes for CASSSDGPGDRGHHEQYV.

A few counts support this clonotype. The V call is TRBV7-9, the J call TRBJ1-1, with TRBD1 identical over 10 bases. The V gene's germline CDR1 is SEHNR and CDR2 FQNEAQ (reference sequence). The V and J ends lost 10 bases and 2 bases, in that order; junction bases with no gene match: 13. The CDR3 runs 16 residues. As DNA, the CDR3 is TGTGCCACCACCCTAGCGGGACAGGGGTTAAACACTGAAGCTTTCTTT. Translated, it gives CATTLAGQGLNTEAFF.

This clonotype was counted a few times. The V call is TRBV10-3, the J call TRBJ2-3; 11 bases agree with TRBD2. V shed 5 bases and J 1 base; nucleotides not matched to a gene: 8. The CDR3 sequence is 17 residues long. In germline, CDR1 is ENHRY, CDR2 SYGVKD. The CDR3 DNA follows: TGTGCCATCAGTATTTGGGGACTAGCGGAGGGCACAGATACGCAGTATTTT. Translation: CAISIWGLAEGTDTQYF.

The J gene is TRBJ1-2, the V gene TRBV7-9; D is perhaps TRBD1 (5 bases). V was shortened by 2 bases and J by 10 bases, with 11 bases between the two germline ends. There are 12 residues in the CDR3. The germline CDR1 and CDR2 sequences are SEHNR and FQNEAQ (reference sequence). The CDR3 spells CASSLSGVDYTF. CDR3 coding DNA: TGTGCCAGCAGCTTATCGGGGGTTGACTACACCTTC. Full variable domain (missing parts from reference TRBV7-9 and TRBJ1-2): DTGVSQNPRHKITKRGQNVTFRCDPISEHNRLYWYRQTLGQGPEFLTYFQNEAQLEKSRLLSDRFSAERPKGSFSTLEIQRTEQGDSAMYLCASSLSGVDYTFGSGTRLTVV.

The J gene is TRBJ1-1, the V gene TRBV10-3, with D tentatively TRBD1 (6 bases). Trimming cost V 2 bases and J 6 bases, with 10 bases left between them. Germline CDR1 ENHRY, CDR2 SYGVKD. The CDR3 is 13 residues long. The CDR3 region has the DNA TGTGCCATCAGTGAGGGGGGGCTGGCTGAAGCTTTCTTT. Translated, it gives CAISEGGLAEAFF.

The chain recombines TRBV4-3 with TRBJ2-7; the D is unclear. The germline V and J ends were trimmed by 0 bases and 5 bases, with 8 bases remaining between them. This CDR3 spans 13 amino acids. Looked up from germline, CDR1 is LGHNA and CDR2 is YSLEER. The CDR3 reads CASSQEVLDEQYF. The CDR3 DNA reads as TGCGCCAGCAGCCAAGAGGTGCTCGACGAGCAGTACTTC.

This clonotype was detected ten times or more. The chain combines TRBV7-2 with TRBJ2-7, with D possibly TRBD1 on 6 matching bases. The CDR3 has 14 amino acids. V lost 3 bases, J lost 5 bases, and 14 bases lay in between. Per germline, CDR1 SGHTA and CDR2 FQGNSA. As DNA, the CDR3 is TGTGCCAGCAGCTTCCGGGACATCGTCGACGAGCAGTACTTC. Encoded protein: CASSFRDIVDEQYF.

In this sample, this clonotype turned up a few times. V is TRBV28 and J is TRBJ1-5; D is ambiguous. This CDR3 has 16 amino acids. CDR1 is MDHEN, CDR2 SYDVKM, per germline. V lost 8 bases and J lost 3, with 20 bases in between. The CDR3 sequence is CASDNDGIGTNQPQHF. CDR3 sequence (DNA): TGTGCCAGCGACAATGACGGGATAGGCACCAATCAGCCCCAGCATTTT.

This clonotype showed up many times. The J gene is TRBJ2-1, the V gene TRBV7-2, with D perhaps TRBD2 (6 bases). This CDR3 is 11 amino acids long. Trimming removed 8 bases at V and 6 bases at J, with 8 bases between. Germline CDR1 SGHTA, CDR2 FQGNSA. The CDR3: CASYGSNEQFF. In DNA, the CDR3 is TGTGCCAGCTACGGGAGCAATGAGCAGTTCTTC.

CDR3 region: CASSQGPEYRVRGGYTF. In nucleotides, the CDR3 is TGCGCCAGCAGCCAAGGTCCGGAATACAGGGTCAGGGGTGGCTACACCTTC. The chain joins TRBV4-3 to TRBJ1-2; possible D gene TRBD1, 6 bases. Trimming stripped 1 base from V and 7 bases from J, with 22 bases between. This CDR3 is built from 17 residues. Germline V gene data show CDR1 as LGHNA and CDR2 as YSLEER.

This chain links TRBV2 with TRBJ1-6, with 10 positions matching TRBD1. V shed 7 bases, J shed 8 bases, and the junction held 11 bases outside the gene matches. CDR3 length equals 16 residues. Germline loops: CDR1 SNHLY, CDR2 FYNNEI. The CDR3 sequence is CASTSGTGVPYSPLHF. CDR3 DNA: TGTGCCAGCACCTCCGGGACAGGGGTACCATATTCACCCCTCCACTTT.

With regard to this clonotype: An end of the junction differs from the germline gene, which may be a read error. The J gene is TRBJ1-4, the V gene TRBV11-3, with TRBD1 matching 9 bases. Germline V gives CDR1 SGHNT, CDR2 YENEEA. The CDR3 consists of 15 residues. In DNA form, the CDR3 reads TGTACCAGCAGCCTCGGACAGGGGAAACCTGAAAAACTGTTTTTT. It encodes CTSSLGQGKPEKLFF.

This clonotype came up many times. This sequence joins TRBV7-9 and TRBJ2-6; D is unclear. Trimming cost V 5 bases and J 0 bases, with 17 bases left between them. This CDR3 is built from 18 residues. Germline loops: CDR1 SEHNR, CDR2 FQNEAQ (reference sequence). CDR3 in amino acids: CASSLRYSPPSGANVLTF. In nucleotides, the CDR3 is TGTGCCAGCAGCCTAAGGTATTCGCCCCCCTCTGGGGCCAACGTCCTGACTTTC. The full variable domain, with the rest looked up from reference TRBV7-9 and TRBJ2-6, is DTGVSQNPRHKITKRGQNVTFRCDPISEHNRLYWYRQTLGQGPEFLTYFQNEAQLEKSRLLSDRFSAERPKGSFSTLEIQRTEQGDSAMYLCASSLRYSPPSGANVLTFGAGSRLTVL.

Only a few counts were recorded for this clonotype. This chain connects TRBV7-6 to TRBJ1-4, with D unresolved. V shed 0 bases and J shed 8 bases, with 16 bases lying between them. Germline CDR1 reads SGHVS; CDR2 reads FNYEAQ. The CDR3 contains 16 residues. The CDR3 is CASSLAPLSRREKLFF. The CDR3 DNA sequence: TGTGCCAGCAGCTTAGCCCCATTATCCCGTCGGGAAAAACTGTTTTTT.

This sequence joins TRBV29-1 and TRBJ1-1, with 7 bases aligning to TRBD1. CDR1 is SQVTM, CDR2 ANQGSEA, per germline. The junction had 8 bases not matched to a gene; V was cut back by 6 bases and J by 1 base. The CDR3 length is 14 residues. This CDR3 reads CSVNRGPGNTEAFF. The CDR3 DNA reads as TGCAGCGTCAACAGGGGTCCCGGGAACACTGAAGCTTTCTTT.

J is TRBJ2-5 and V is TRBV7-9; 13 bases fit TRBD2. The CDR3 runs 19 residues. With 4 bases clipped from V and 3 bases from J, the junction kept 14 bases outside the gene matches. CDR1 SEHNR and CDR2 FQNEAQ come from the germline V gene (reference sequence). The CDR3 spells CASSWEILAGGPMEETQYF. CDR3 coding DNA: TGTGCCAGCAGCTGGGAGATACTAGCGGGGGGGCCCATGGAAGAGACCCAGTACTTC.

This clonotype occurred a few times. The genes are TRBV6-2 or TRBV6-3 and TRBJ2-7, with D tentatively TRBD1 or TRBD2 (5 bases each). Germline V gene sequence: CDR1 MNHEY, CDR2 SVGEGT. This CDR3 has 15 residues. Trimming removed 0 bases at V and 6 bases at J, with 15 bases between. This CDR3 is CASSYSRARGVEQYV. For the CDR3, the DNA is TGTGCCAGCAGTTACTCGAGGGCAAGGGGAGTCGAGCAGTACGTC.

With respect to this clonotype: This may stem from a read error, because a much larger clone lies one nucleotide away. The rearrangement uses TRBV7-8 and TRBJ2-1; 8 positions match TRBD2. The CDR3 covers 15 residues. Germline CDR1 is SGHVS and CDR2 is FQNEAQ. The CDR3 DNA reads TGTGTCAGCAGCTTATCTGCGGGGGGCAACAATGAGCAGTTCTTC. It encodes CVSSLSAGGNNEQFF.

The chain employs TRBV28 and TRBJ2-3; tentative D call: TRBD1 (6 bases). Germline CDR1 MDHEN, CDR2 SYDVKM. Trimming pared 3 bases from V and 0 bases from J, leaving 16 bases between. CDR3 length: 17 residues. CDR3 sequence reads: CASSFRQAPSSTDTQYF. CDR3 DNA: TGTGCCAGCAGTTTCCGACAGGCCCCATCTAGCACAGATACGCAGTATTTT.

The CDR3 DNA is TGTGCCAGCAGCTTAGGGACACCGAGGTACGAGCAGTACGTC. It is translated as CASSLGTPRYEQYV. The chain has TRBV7-9 and TRBJ2-7; a possible D gene is TRBD1 (5 bases). CDR1 SEHNR and CDR2 FQNEAQ come from the germline V gene (reference sequence). Trimming took 1 base from V and 4 from J, leaving 11 bases between them. This CDR3 contains 14 residues.

This clonotype was counted only a few times. The DNA of the CDR3 is TGTGCCAGCAGTCAATACGGTCCTTCTGAAGCTTTCTTT. Its translation is CASSQYGPSEAFF. The gene calls are TRBV6-5 and TRBJ1-1; D is undetermined. Trimming removed 5 bases at V and 6 bases at J, with 13 bases between. The CDR3 consists of 13 residues. The germline gives CDR1 MNHEY, CDR2 SVGAGI.

The chain couples TRBV11-2 to TRBJ2-7; the match to TRBD1 covers 9 bases. The CDR3 is 15 residues long. The V and J ends lost 3 bases and 0 bases, in that order; junction bases with no gene match: 3. Germline-derived CDR1 and CDR2 are SGHAT and FQNNGV. The CDR3 nucleotides read TGTGCCAGCAGCTTGAGGACAGGGGCCTCCTACGAGCAGTACGTC. Translation: CASSLRTGASYEQYV.

V usage is TRBV10-1 and J usage is TRBJ2-7; D uncertain. V shed 2 bases and J shed 2 bases, with 7 bases lying between them. This CDR3 is 13 amino acids long. Germline lookup yields CDR1 WNHNN and CDR2 SYGVQD (reference sequence). The CDR3 is CASSEGQTYEQYF. CDR3 nucleotide sequence: TGCGCCAGCAGTGAGGGCCAGACCTACGAGCAGTACTTC.

A few counts support this clonotype. The J gene is TRBJ2-3, the V gene TRBV7-8; the D gene is possibly TRBD1 (5 bases). This CDR3 has 14 amino acids. V was clipped by 5 bases and J by 4 bases, with 13 bases between them. CDR1 and CDR2 from the germline V gene are SGHVS and FQNEAQ. This chain's CDR3 is CASSGTLGADTQYF. As DNA, the CDR3 is TGTGCCAGCAGCGGCACCTTAGGGGCAGATACGCAGTATTTT.

Notes on this clonotype: A much larger clone lies a single base off, so this may be a read error. It is likely a read error, because the conserved phenylalanine at the end of the CDR3 is missing. This rearrangement joins TRBV7-8 to TRBJ1-6; unclear D gene. CDR1 and CDR2 from the germline V gene are SGHVS and FQNEAQ. The V end was cut by 5 bases, the J end by 13 bases, with 12 bases between. The CDR3 sequence is 12 residues long. The CDR3 DNA reads as TGTGCCAGCAGCCTGGGCTCGAATCCCCTCCACCTT. Its protein is CASSLGSNPLHL.

Remarks on this clonotype: A read error may explain this, as a much larger clone is one base away. In DNA, the CDR3 is TGTGCCAGCAGCTTTCAAGGGCTACAGAACATTGAAGCTTTCTTT. This translates into CASSFQGLQNIEAFF. The V and J genes are TRBV7-2 and TRBJ1-1; D unclear. This CDR3 spans 15 amino acids. Germline CDR1 SGHTA, CDR2 FQGNSA.

There are a few counts of this clonotype. The chain combines TRBV7-9 with TRBJ1-1; D possibly corresponds to TRBD1 (5 bases). V lost 6 bases, J lost 5 bases, and 19 bases lay in between. This CDR3 is built from 15 residues. CDR1 and CDR2 from the germline V gene are SEHNR and FQNEAQ (reference sequence). The CDR3 loop is CASSWIQGGRTEAFF. Written as DNA, the CDR3 is TGTGCCAGCAGTTGGATTCAGGGAGGAAGGACTGAAGCTTTCTTT.

This clonotype was recorded a few times. The rearrangement uses TRBV4-3 and TRBJ1-2; TRBD1 matches at 9 bases. The CDR3 is made up of 20 amino acids. Germline lookup yields CDR1 LGHNA and CDR2 YSLEER. V gave up 0 bases and J gave up 4 bases; unmatched junction bases: 18. The CDR3 region has the DNA TGCGCCAGCAGCCAAGAACGGGGTGTGGACAGGGGCCACCCAGCCTATGGCTACACCTTC. Its translation: CASSQERGVDRGHPAYGYTF.

The genes are TRBV12-3 or TRBV12-4 and TRBJ1-2; 8 positions match TRBD1. The CDR3 has 16 residues. Trimming took 5 bases from V and 0 from J; bases not matched to a gene: 8. The CDR3 DNA follows: TGTGCCAGCAGTCGCCCCCAGGGGGCGGCTAACTATGGCTACACCTTC. This translates into CASSRPQGAANYGYTF.